This record covers a single TCR beta chain. This sample stems from a study of blood T cell repertoires in COVID-19. Across the study: Material from acute and convalescent COVID-19 was sourced from the United States, Italy and Spain. The analysed material was cDNA or gDNA that came from T cells, B-cell-depleted T cells, or PBMCs.

The germline V gene has CDR1 SGHDN and CDR2 FVKESK. The V and J ends lost 4 bases and 2 bases respectively, with 11 bases between them. The CDR3 length is 14 residues. In the original workflow: Nucleated cell counts were estimated from reference gene primer amplification. Here immunoSEQ multiplex PCR was the method, and the copy in TCRdb shows in-frame clones only, minus some. V, J and clone size derive from that table, while D and trimming were established from the DNA sequence. Of under 75,000 clones in the sample, more than 75% are singletons; the top ten hold approximately 10%. Input material: peripheral blood. The chain carries TRBV14 and TRBJ1-2, with D maybe TRBD1 (6 bases). This TCR was recovered from a woman aged 18-29 years with acute or convalescent COVID-19. CDR3 DNA sequence: TGTGCCAGCAGCCTCCCCGGGACAAACTATGGCTACACCTTC. Encoded protein: CASSLPGTNYGYTF.